Listed here are 28 T cell receptor beta chains from one sample, sequenced in a study of cytomegalovirus exposure and HLA in healthy donors. Generated by immunoSEQ multiplex PCR, the TCRdb table keeps only in-frame clones and is missing some. The data contain 100,000 to 150,000 clones, 89% of them singletons. Sequencing was carried out using PBMCs. The receptors originated from a woman aged 18-30 years in good health and CMV-seronegative.

The chain links TRBV5-6 to TRBJ2-3; no definite D call. V shed 3 bases and J shed 3 bases, with 8 bases lying between them. Germline-derived CDR1 and CDR2 are SGHDT and YYEEEE. There are 13 residues in the CDR3. The CDR3, as DNA: TGTGCCAGCAGCTCCCCAATGACAGATACGCAGTATTTT. The encoded protein is CASSSPMTDTQYF. Full variable domain (remainder filled in from reference TRBV5-6 and TRBJ2-3): DAGVTQSPTHLIKTRGQQVTLRCSPKSGHDTVSWYQQALGQGPQFIFQYYEEEERQRGNFPDRFSGHQFPNYSSELNVNALLLGDSALYLCASSSPMTDTQYFGPGTRLTVL.

Turning to this clone: The junction departs from the called germline gene at one end, perhaps through a read error. This same CDR3 is encoded by further DNA sequences in the sample. This chain joins TRBV6-5 and TRBJ1-5, with 7 positions matching TRBD1. This CDR3 spans 14 amino acids. Germline V gene data show CDR1 as MNHEY and CDR2 as SVGAGI. DNA of the CDR3: TGTGCCAGCAGGGATGGAGGGGGCAATCAGCCCCAACATTTT. Its translation is CASRDGGGNQPQHF.

The V gene is TRBV4-3, the J gene TRBJ2-3; D is perhaps TRBD1 (5 bases). CDR3 length equals 19 residues. The germline V gene has CDR1 LGHNA and CDR2 YSLEER. V was clipped by 4 bases and J by 4 bases, with 27 bases between them. CDR3 sequence (DNA): TGCGCCAGCAGCCCAGAGGTTGCAGGGATGTACGGGTACGCAGATACGCAGTATTTT. Amino acids: CASSPEVAGMYGYADTQYF.

The rearrangement joins TRBV6-5 to TRBJ2-7; TRBD2 might be the D (6 bases). Germline CDR1 and CDR2: MNHEY and SVGAGI. With 0 bases removed from V and 4 bases from J, the gap between germline ends came to 10 bases. The CDR3 runs 14 residues. CDR3 in amino acids: CASSYSEGIYEQYF. CDR3 nucleotide sequence: TGTGCCAGCAGTTACTCGGAGGGAATATACGAGCAGTACTTC.

The chain links TRBV27 to TRBJ1-2, with D unresolved. Looked up from germline, CDR1 is MNHEY and CDR2 is SMNVEV (reference sequence). Trimming removed 6 bases from V and 3 bases from J, with 11 bases in between. The CDR3 totals 13 residues. CDR3: CASSISGYYGYTF. As DNA, the CDR3 is TGTGCCAGCAGCATCTCAGGTTACTATGGCTACACCTTC.

The V call is TRBV28, the J call TRBJ1-1; 7 bases are shared with TRBD1. This CDR3 contains 14 residues. The J segment lost 4 bases and the V segment lost 5 bases, leaving 7 bases of the junction unmatched. In germline, CDR1 is MDHEN, CDR2 SYDVKM. CDR3 amino acids: CASSQTGSGTEAFF. The CDR3, as DNA: TGTGCCAGCAGTCAGACAGGGTCGGGCACTGAAGCTTTCTTT. Full variable domain (rest looked up from reference TRBV28 and TRBJ1-1): DVKVTQSSRYLVKRTGEKVFLECVQDMDHENMFWYRQDPGLGLRLIYFSYDVKMKEKGDIPEGYSVSREKKERFSLILESASTNQTSMYLCASSQTGSGTEAFFGQGTRLTVV.

The V gene is TRBV6-1, the J gene TRBJ1-2, with D possibly TRBD1 on 6 matching bases. The V and J ends lost 4 bases and 10 bases respectively, with 19 bases between them. The CDR3 loop spans 14 amino acids. Germline CDR1 and CDR2: MNHNS and SASEGT. This CDR3 is CASSVQGPPFVYTF. The CDR3 DNA reads TGTGCCAGCAGTGTTCAGGGGCCACCTTTTGTCTACACCTTC.

V and J are TRBV28 and TRBJ1-5; unclear D gene. Germline loops: CDR1 MDHEN, CDR2 SYDVKM. V lost 3 bases and J 6 bases, leaving 6 bases between the germline ends. CDR3 length: 12 residues. The CDR3 nucleotides read TGTGCCAGCAGTTTGCAGGTTCAGCCCCAGCATTTT. Amino acids: CASSLQVQPQHF.

The chain couples TRBV5-4 to TRBJ2-7, with 10 nucleotides matching TRBD2. V shed 4 bases and J 8 bases; nucleotides not matched to a gene: 15. This CDR3 comprises 16 residues. CDR1 is SGHNT and CDR2 is YYREEE in the germline V gene (reference sequence). The CDR3, as DNA: TGTGCCAGCAGCAAGCAGGGGGGGCTAGCGGGAGATCAGCAGTACTTC. Translated, it gives CASSKQGGLAGDQQYF.

Only one count was recorded for this clone. The chain combines TRBV4-3 with TRBJ2-7; TRBD2 matches 8 bases. CDR1 LGHNA and CDR2 YSLEER come from the germline V gene. The CDR3 covers 15 residues. V was pared by 0 bases and J by 3 bases, with 4 bases of the junction left unmatched. CDR3 residues: CASSQDALAGYEQYF. CDR3 in DNA: TGCGCCAGCAGCCAAGATGCGCTAGCGGGCTACGAGCAGTACTTC.

The genes are TRBV30 and TRBJ1-1, with 9 bases identical to TRBD1. Germline CDR1 GTSNPN, CDR2 SVGIG (reference sequence). V was pared by 6 bases and J by 3 bases, with 8 bases of the junction left unmatched. The CDR3 is 14 amino acids. CDR3 region: CACPQGAVDTEAFF. The CDR3 nucleotides read TGTGCCTGTCCACAGGGGGCCGTTGACACTGAAGCTTTCTTT.

This clone was seen just once. The chain recombines TRBV29-1 with TRBJ2-7; D is uncertain. This CDR3 has 13 residues. V lost 3 bases and J 2 bases, leaving 11 bases between the germline ends. Germline CDR1 and CDR2: SQVTM and ANQGSEA. The chain's CDR3 is CSVDVAGAYEQYF. CDR3 sequence (DNA): TGCAGCGTTGACGTAGCCGGAGCCTACGAGCAGTACTTC.

The genes are TRBV6-1 and TRBJ1-3; 8 bases fit TRBD1. The V gene's germline CDR1 is MNHNS and CDR2 SASEGT. The CDR3 sequence is 16 residues long. Unmatched junction bases numbered 9, after V lost 4 bases and J lost 4 bases. For the CDR3, the DNA is TGTGCCAGCAGTGGGACAGGGAGTGTGACCGGAAACACCATATATTTT. Protein product: CASSGTGSVTGNTIYF.

The chain couples TRBV25-1 to TRBJ1-1; TRBD1 matches 7 bases. Trimming cost V 6 bases and J 4 bases; bases outside gene matches: 8. This CDR3 contains 14 residues. Germline V CDR1 and CDR2: MGHDK, SYGVNS. The CDR3, as DNA: TGTGCCAGCAGCGGAACAGGGGTGGGCACTGAAGCTTTCTTT. Protein sequence: CASSGTGVGTEAFF. Full variable domain (remainder filled in from reference TRBV25-1 and TRBJ1-1): EADIYQTPRYLVIGTGKKITLECSQTMGHDKMYWYQQDPGMELHLIHYSYGVNSTEKGDLSSESTVSRIRTEHFPLTLESARPSHTSQYLCASSGTGVGTEAFFGQGTRLTVV.

J is TRBJ2-3 and V is TRBV9; 8 bases match TRBD2. The V segment lost 2 bases and the J segment 1 base; nucleotides outside the gene matches: 3. Germline V gene data show CDR1 as SGDLS and CDR2 as YYNGEE. This CDR3 has 15 amino acids. The DNA for the CDR3 is TGTGCCAGCAGCGTGACGGGAGGGGGCACAGATACGCAGTATTTT. This translates into CASSVTGGGTDTQYF.

V gene TRBV21-1 combines with J gene TRBJ2-7; the D call in the table, TRBD1, was not verified against the DNA. TRBV21-1 is a recognized pseudogene. CDR3 size: 17 residues. For the CDR3, the DNA is TGTGCCAGCAGCAAAGAGTATGGGACAGTGACAGCCTACGAGCAGTACGTC. Protein: CASSKEYGTVTAYEQYV.

The chain carries TRBV30 and TRBJ2-1; the match to TRBD1 covers 7 bases. CDR1 is GTSNPN, CDR2 SVGIG, per germline (reference sequence). The V and J ends lost 0 bases and 7 bases, in that order; junction bases with no gene match: 6. The CDR3 covers 14 residues. Written as DNA, the CDR3 is TGTGCCTGGAGTGTACAGGGGTTCCGTAATGAGCAGTTCTTC. Its protein product is CAWSVQGFRNEQFF.

The chain uses TRBV25-1 and TRBJ1-1, with D uncertain. V was trimmed by 2 bases and J by 4 bases, leaving 11 bases between them. CDR1 is MGHDK and CDR2 is SYGVNS in the germline V gene. The CDR3 runs to 14 residues. The CDR3 loop is CASSELAARTEAFF. CDR3 DNA sequence: TGTGCCAGCAGTGAACTCGCGGCCCGCACTGAAGCTTTCTTT.

This clone was recorded only once. CDR3 nucleotide sequence: TGTGCCAGCAGTCACGGGGGGACGAACACCGGGGAGCTGTTTTTT. It yields the protein CASSHGGTNTGELFF. The chain has TRBV6-5 and TRBJ2-2; the match to TRBD2 covers 7 bases. CDR3 length: 15 residues. Germline trimming cut 5 bases from V and 0 bases from J; bases unmatched to any gene: 3. Germline CDR1 reads MNHEY; CDR2 reads SVGAGI.

CDR3 residues: CASKQTRDSEAFF. CDR3 nucleotide sequence: TGTGCCAGCAAACAAACCCGGGACAGTGAAGCTTTCTTT. This sequence joins TRBV27 and TRBJ1-1, with 7 bases lining up with TRBD1. From germline, CDR1 is MNHEY and CDR2 SMNVEV (reference sequence). V lost 7 bases and J lost 7; bases outside the gene matches: 9. This CDR3 is built from 13 residues.

J is TRBJ1-2 and V is TRBV30; 10 bases map to TRBD1. Germline lookup yields CDR1 GTSNPN and CDR2 SVGIG (reference sequence). The CDR3 spans 14 residues. The trim removed 5 bases at V and 5 bases at J, leaving 8 bases unmatched. The CDR3, as DNA: TGTGCCTGGGTTGGGACAGGGGCCTTTTATGGCTACACCTTC. Protein: CAWVGTGAFYGYTF.

This sequence joins TRBV12-5 and TRBJ1-1; no clear D. The germline V gene has CDR1 LGHNT and CDR2 FRNRAP. V was pared by 0 bases and J by 4 bases, with 9 bases between. The CDR3 is 14 amino acids. The CDR3 DNA reads as TGTGCTAGTGGTTTGGTCCCCGGTGGCACTGAAGCTTTCTTT. This encodes CASGLVPGGTEAFF.

The chain couples TRBV14 to TRBJ1-2; 8 nucleotides match TRBD1. The germline V gene encodes CDR1 SGHDN and CDR2 FVKESK. The CDR3 runs 16 residues. The V segment lost 2 bases and the J segment 6 bases; nucleotides outside the gene matches: 11. CDR3 amino acids: CASSQFRAGGSDGYTF. CDR3 nucleotides: TGTGCCAGCAGCCAATTTCGAGCAGGGGGCTCGGATGGCTACACCTTC.

The J gene is TRBJ2-1, the V gene TRBV28; possible D gene TRBD2, 5 bases. The V end lost 2 bases, the J end lost 5 bases, and 19 bases lay between the germline ends. CDR3 length equals 17 residues. CDR1 MDHEN and CDR2 SYDVKM come from the germline V gene. The CDR3 sequence is CASSLRPAGFGDNEQFF. The CDR3 DNA follows: TGTGCCAGCAGTTTACGCCCGGCGGGCTTTGGGGACAATGAGCAGTTCTTC.

The V and J genes are TRBV6-5 and TRBJ1-1; no reliable D call. V lost 6 bases and J 0 bases, leaving 11 bases between the germline ends. Germline-derived CDR1 and CDR2 are MNHEY and SVGAGI. There are 14 residues in the CDR3. The CDR3: CASSLGGVNTEAFF. The CDR3 DNA sequence: TGTGCCAGCAGCCTGGGCGGGGTGAACACTGAAGCTTTCTTT.

In the case of this clone: At one of its ends the junction is not consistent with the germline gene, which may arise from a read error. The chain employs TRBV5-6 and TRBJ2-5; possible D gene TRBD2, 6 bases. The germline V gene has CDR1 SGHDT and CDR2 YYEEEE. This CDR3 comprises 13 residues. The CDR3 protein is CASIWQGGEDWHF. CDR3 sequence (DNA): TGTGCCAGCATTTGGCAGGGCGGGGAAGATTGGCACTTC.

The gene calls are TRBV5-4 and TRBJ2-5; perhaps TRBD1 as D (6 bases). The V gene's germline CDR1 is SGHNT and CDR2 YYREEE (reference sequence). V was shortened by 4 bases and J by 0 bases, with 19 bases between the two germline ends. This CDR3 is 17 amino acids long. CDR3 residues: CASSQARGQTYQETQYF. The CDR3 region has the DNA TGTGCCAGCAGCCAGGCCAGGGGACAAACCTACCAAGAGACCCAGTACTTC.

The count of this clone is one. This chain links TRBV6-5 with TRBJ1-1, with D perhaps matching TRBD1 (5 bases). The CDR3 length is 14 residues. Germline CDR1 is MNHEY and CDR2 is SVGAGI. Trimming cost V 6 bases and J 6 bases, with 17 bases left between them. The CDR3, as DNA: TGTGCCAGCAGCAAGTTCAGGGAATCGGCTGAAGCTTTCTTT. It codes for CASSKFRESAEAFF.